What follows are 20 T cell receptor beta chains derived from one specimen sequenced in a study of post-analysis software for immune sequencing data. Study-level points and caveats: TRBV5-6, TRBV5-1 and TRBV20-1 belonged to a set of a few TRBV segments that were more frequent in patients than controls.

Their antigen targets remain unknown. TCR beta cDNA libraries had unique molecular identifiers. TCRdb analysed the PCR reads with MiXCR anew, one entry per CDR3 protein. The data contain roughly 800,000 distinct CDR3 sequences, about 43% of them singletons. The sequenced sample was blood. Receptors were obtained from a girl aged 5-17 years with multiple sclerosis.

The V gene is TRBV20-1, the J gene TRBJ2-3; D is possibly TRBD2 (6 bases). Germline V lookup: CDR1 DFQATT, CDR2 SNEGSKA (reference sequence). This CDR3 region has 17 residues. V was cut by 0 bases and J by 1 base, with 17 bases left in between. This CDR3 is CSARDLEGGLGTDTQYF. The DNA for the CDR3 is TGCAGTGCTAGAGATCTTGAGGGAGGATTAGGCACAGATACGCAGTATTTT.

This clonotype was recorded many times. V and J are TRBV6-5 and TRBJ2-7; TRBD2 aligns across 8 bases. The CDR3 loop spans 15 amino acids. V lost 2 bases to trimming and J lost 5 bases; unmatched junction nucleotides: 8. The V gene's germline CDR1 is MNHEY and CDR2 SVGAGI. The CDR3 protein is CASSYGSGGPDEQYF. The CDR3, as DNA: TGTGCCAGCAGTTACGGTTCGGGAGGGCCCGACGAGCAGTACTTC.

The chain is built from TRBV7-2 and TRBJ2-3, with 13 nucleotides matching TRBD2. V lost 5 bases and J lost 2; bases outside the gene matches: 10. Germline V gene data show CDR1 as SGHTA and CDR2 as FQGNSA. The CDR3 covers 18 residues. CDR3: CASSRGLAGRLNTDTQYF. In nucleotides, the CDR3 is TGTGCCAGCAGCCGGGGACTAGCGGGACGCCTTAACACAGATACGCAGTATTTT.

A few counts support this clonotype. The gene calls are TRBV29-1 and TRBJ2-3; 8 nucleotides agree with TRBD2. The V segment lost 4 bases and the J segment 4 bases; nucleotides outside the gene matches: 4. Germline CDR1 and CDR2: SQVTM and ANQGSEA. The CDR3 loop spans 13 amino acids. CDR3 in DNA: TGCAGCGTTGGACTAGCGAGAGCAGATACGCAGTATTTT. Its protein product is CSVGLARADTQYF.

V usage is TRBV6-1 and J usage is TRBJ1-2; 7 bases match TRBD1. This CDR3 spans 15 amino acids. Germline V CDR1 and CDR2: MNHNS, SASEGT. V trimming: 5 bases; J trimming: 7 bases; junction bases outside the gene matches: 13. The CDR3 is CASSPEGAVAGGYTF. CDR3 coding DNA: TGTGCCAGCAGTCCCGAGGGGGCCGTCGCTGGTGGCTACACCTTC.

In its sample, this clonotype was seen a few times. The chain joins TRBV6-5 to TRBJ1-6; no clear D. CDR1 and CDR2 (germline): MNHEY, SVGAGI. V lost 4 bases, J lost 7 bases, and 14 bases lay in between. This CDR3 is built from 15 residues. CDR3 residues: CASSFKGEWNSPLHF. The CDR3 region has the DNA TGTGCCAGCAGTTTTAAAGGAGAATGGAATTCACCCCTCCACTTT.

This clonotype has just a few counts. The CDR3 DNA reads as TGTGCCACCAGCTGGACGCGGATCGCGGAAAACATTCAGTACTTC. The encoded protein is CATSWTRIAENIQYF. The chain links TRBV24-1 to TRBJ2-4, with D hard to call. The germline V and J ends were trimmed by 7 bases and 5 bases, with 17 bases remaining between them. The CDR3 runs 15 residues. The germline CDR1 and CDR2 sequences are KGHDR and SFDVKD.

The chain joins TRBV12-3 or TRBV12-4 to TRBJ2-7, with D maybe TRBD1 (5 bases). V was pared by 2 bases and J by 5 bases, with 19 bases between. This CDR3 is built from 16 residues. CDR3 DNA sequence: TGTGCCAGCAGTTTAAGTTACAGGTTGTTCCCCCACGAGCAGTACTTC. As protein: CASSLSYRLFPHEQYF.

The chain couples TRBV7-9 to TRBJ1-4, with D uncertain. The CDR3 spans 16 residues. Germline V gene lookup returns CDR1 SEHNR and CDR2 FQNEAQ (reference sequence). The V gene lost 7 bases and the J gene lost 4 bases, with 19 bases spanning the gap. CDR3 DNA sequence: TGTGCCAGCACCCCCCTAAACGGGGTCGTTAATGAAAAACTGTTTTTT. It is translated as CASTPLNGVVNEKLFF. Drawing the rest from reference TRBV7-9 and TRBJ1-4, the complete variable domain is DTGVSQNPRHKITKRGQNVTFRCDPISEHNRLYWYRQTLGQGPEFLTYFQNEAQLEKSRLLSDRFSAERPKGSFSTLEIQRTEQGDSAMYLCASTPLNGVVNEKLFFGSGTQLSVL.

This clonotype was detected a few times. The rearrangement uses TRBV6-5 and TRBJ2-3; the D gene is possibly TRBD1 (5 bases). Trimming took 4 bases from V and 4 from J, leaving 15 bases between them. The CDR3 has 15 residues. In germline, CDR1 is MNHEY, CDR2 SVGAGI. CDR3 in amino acids: CASSSPSGSPDTQYF. DNA of the CDR3: TGTGCCAGCAGTTCGCCGTCAGGGTCCCCAGATACGCAGTATTTT.

The chain links TRBV7-9 to TRBJ2-3; D is possibly TRBD1 (6 bases). Trimming removed 5 bases from V and 0 bases from J, with 12 bases in between. CDR1 and CDR2 from the germline V gene are SEHNR and FQNEAQ (reference sequence). The CDR3 consists of 15 residues. CDR3 protein: CASSNRDISTDTQYF. The CDR3 nucleotides read TGTGCCAGCAGCAACCGGGACATCAGCACAGATACGCAGTATTTT.

The J gene is TRBJ1-2, the V gene TRBV28, with 9 positions matching TRBD1. J lost 2 bases, V lost 6 bases, and 10 bases had no gene match. The CDR3 is 16 residues long. Germline V gene lookup returns CDR1 MDHEN and CDR2 SYDVKM. The CDR3, as DNA: TGTGCCAGCAGCTTTAGGGGGACAGGGAGAAACTATGGCTACACCTTC. As protein: CASSFRGTGRNYGYTF.

The chain uses TRBV7-3 and TRBJ1-2; D perhaps matches TRBD1 (5 bases). V lost 5 bases to trimming and J lost 4 bases, with 17 bases between them. The CDR3 loop spans 15 amino acids. Germline CDR1 and CDR2: SGHTA and FQGTGA. CDR3 sequence reads: CASSPSSGAFYGYTF. The CDR3 region has the DNA TGTGCCAGCAGCCCAAGTTCTGGGGCCTTCTATGGCTACACCTTC. Variable domain in full (rest from reference TRBV7-3 and TRBJ1-2): GAGVSQTPSNKVTEKGKYVELRCDPISGHTALYWYRQSLGQGPEFLIYFQGTGAADDSGLPNDRFFAVRPEGSVSTLKIQRTERGDSAVYLCASSPSSGAFYGYTFGSGTRLTVV.

The chain couples TRBV27 to TRBJ1-2; no clear D gene. The CDR3 sequence is 13 residues long. V lost 7 bases and J lost 4, with 13 bases in between. Per the germline V gene, CDR1 is MNHEY and CDR2 is SMNVEV (reference sequence). The DNA of the CDR3 is TGTGCCAGCATGGGCAGACGATCCTATGGCTACACCTTC. Translated: CASMGRRSYGYTF.

The chain has TRBV5-1 and TRBJ1-1, with D uncertain. There are 15 residues in the CDR3. The ends were cut back, 0 bases at V and 0 bases at J, with 9 bases in the middle. Germline V CDR1 and CDR2: SGHRS, YFSETQ. CDR3 sequence: CASSLGEIMNTEAFF. CDR3 in DNA: TGCGCCAGCAGCTTGGGTGAGATTATGAACACTGAAGCTTTCTTT.

This chain connects TRBV15 to TRBJ2-1; 8 bases fit TRBD2. CDR1 is LNHNV and CDR2 is YYDKDF in the germline V gene (reference sequence). V lost 8 bases to trimming and J lost 8 bases; unmatched junction nucleotides: 11. This CDR3 has 14 amino acids. The DNA for the CDR3 is TGTGCCACCCGGTCAACGGGAGGGGCCCATGAGCAGTTCTTC. Encoded protein: CATRSTGGAHEQFF.

This chain links TRBV20-1 with TRBJ2-3, with 8 bases matching TRBD2. This CDR3 contains 16 residues. The junction had 8 bases not matched to a gene; V was cut back by 3 bases and J by 0 bases. Germline loops: CDR1 DFQATT, CDR2 SNEGSKA (reference sequence). The CDR3 bases are TGCAGTGCTAGCTATACGGCGGGAGGAAGCACAGATACGCAGTATTTT. The encoded protein is CSASYTAGGSTDTQYF.

The rearrangement uses TRBV28 and TRBJ1-5, with 9 bases aligning to TRBD1. The CDR3 runs to 16 residues. CDR1 and CDR2 from the germline V gene are MDHEN and SYDVKM. Trimming cost V 3 bases and J 7 bases; bases outside gene matches: 10. This CDR3 reads CASSFWVGQGIQPQHF. CDR3 bases: TGTGCCAGCAGTTTTTGGGTTGGACAGGGGATCCAGCCCCAGCATTTT.

The chain recombines TRBV5-1 with TRBJ2-3, with a tentative D call TRBD1 (5 bases). Germline V gene lookup returns CDR1 SGHRS and CDR2 YFSETQ. This CDR3 spans 15 amino acids. V lost 3 bases and J 5 bases, leaving 16 bases between the germline ends. The CDR3 DNA reads as TGCGCCAGCAGCTCGACCGCGACAGAGCAAGATACGCAGTATTTT. It is translated as CASSSTATEQDTQYF. Full variable domain (outside the CDR3, taken from reference TRBV5-1 and TRBJ2-3): KAGVTQTPRYLIKTRGQQVTLSCSPISGHRSVSWYQQTPGQGLQFLFEYFSETQRNKGNFPGRFSGRQFSNSRSEMNVSTLELGDSALYLCASSSTATEQDTQYFGPGTRLTVL.

A few counts support this clonotype. The DNA of the CDR3 is TGTGCCGGTGGACGCGACAACTATGGCTACACCTTC. Translating gives CAGGRDNYGYTF. The gene calls are TRBV2 and TRBJ1-2, with D uncertain. Trimming took off 11 bases at V and 2 bases at J, with 12 bases between the two ends. The germline gives CDR1 SNHLY, CDR2 FYNNEI. The CDR3 extends over 12 amino acids.